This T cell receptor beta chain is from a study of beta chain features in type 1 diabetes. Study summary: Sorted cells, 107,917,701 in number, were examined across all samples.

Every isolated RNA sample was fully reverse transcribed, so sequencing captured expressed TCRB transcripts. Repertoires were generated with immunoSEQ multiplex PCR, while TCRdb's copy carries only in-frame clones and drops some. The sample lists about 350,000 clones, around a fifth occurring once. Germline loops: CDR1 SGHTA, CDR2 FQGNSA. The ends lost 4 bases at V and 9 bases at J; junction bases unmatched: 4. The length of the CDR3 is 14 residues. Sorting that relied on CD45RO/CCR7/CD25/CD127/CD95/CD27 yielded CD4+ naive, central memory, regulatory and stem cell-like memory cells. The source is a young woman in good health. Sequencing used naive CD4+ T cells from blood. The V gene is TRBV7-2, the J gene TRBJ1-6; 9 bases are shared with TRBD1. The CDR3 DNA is TGTGCCAGCAGCTCGGGACAGGGAGGTTCACCCCTCCACTTT. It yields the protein CASSSGQGGSPLHF.